This T cell receptor beta chain emerged from a study of T cells in Graves' hyperthyroidism and ophthalmopathy. Researchers took RNA transcripts and amplified the TCR beta CDR3 regions from them. First-round RT-PCR of the TCR CDR3 relied on the HTBI primer set. TCRdb itself ran the multiplex PCR reads through MiXCR, one entry per CDR3 protein. The top ten clones hold approximately 10% of a sample with tens of thousands of distinct CDR3 sequences, roughly 45% of them seen once. This clonotype is labeled medium-sized. Trimming took off 2 bases at V and 4 bases at J, with 8 bases between the two ends. CDR1 and CDR2 (germline): LNHDA, SQIVND (reference sequence). There are 13 residues in the CDR3.

Sequencing input: blood. The chain is built from TRBV19 and TRBJ2-5; possible D gene TRBD1, 5 bases. The receptor's source is a woman aged 25 to 39 with Graves' hyperthyroidism. As DNA, the CDR3 is TGTGCCAGTAGTATATCGACAGCAGAGACCCAGTACTTC. This codes for CASSISTAETQYF.